These 18 T cell receptor beta chains came from one sample sequenced in a study of T-cell reconstitution after alpha-beta-depleted transplantation in children (dated by TCRdb to the mid-2010s). The library was obtained by PCR. The instrument was an Illumina HiSeq 2500. Molecular barcoding was employed in the preparation of TCR libraries, with unique molecular identifiers being used to normalize TCRbeta repertoire quantification. The public reads were run again by TCRdb, first through fastp at Q25 and then through MiXCR, and only productive beta chains were kept. Identical CDR3 proteins give one entry, which carries the most common genes and DNA. This sample holds around 5,900 distinct CDR3 sequences; roughly 15% were observed only once. The ten largest clones take up 84% of the sample. Explained via the paper, the treatment or condition label denotes: allogeneic hematopoietic cell transplantation with graft depleted of TCRalphabeta T cells and CD19 B cells.

The sample was PBMCs, mostly from graft donor cells, taken 180 days after TCRalphabeta/CD19-depleted stem cell transplant. These TCRs come from a patient between 2 and 10 years old who had a stem cell transplant for inherited bone marrow failure, so the T cells may come from the graft donor.

This clonotype was picked up many times. The rearrangement joins TRBV11-2 to TRBJ2-7; TRBD2 agrees at 11 bases. Germline V gene lookup returns CDR1 SGHAT and CDR2 FQNNGV. This CDR3 contains 14 residues. The V segment lost 1 base and the J segment 7 bases; nucleotides outside the gene matches: 3. The CDR3 nucleotides read TGTGCCAGCAGCTTAGTATGGACTAGCGGGGAGCAGTACTTC. This gives the protein CASSLVWTSGEQYF.

In its sample, this clonotype is large. The chain combines TRBV24-1 with TRBJ2-1; 10 bases map to TRBD1. J lost 6 bases, V lost 7 bases, and 5 bases had no gene match. CDR3 size: 14 residues. Germline assignment: CDR1 KGHDR and CDR2 SFDVKD. The CDR3 DNA reads TGTGCCACCAGCCGACAGGGGGCCACCAATGAGCAGTTCTTC. It codes for CATSRQGATNEQFF.

This clonotype was counted ten times or more. The chain is built from TRBV6-5 and TRBJ2-5; 7 bases fit TRBD1. Germline V gene sequence: CDR1 MNHEY, CDR2 SVGAGI. The CDR3 has 14 amino acids. With 5 bases clipped from V and 3 bases from J, the junction kept 6 bases outside the gene matches. The CDR3 bases are TGTGCCAGCAGTCCATTTACAGGGGAAGAGACCCAGTACTTC. This gives the protein CASSPFTGEETQYF.

This clonotype turned up a few times. This may stem from a read error, because a much larger clone lies one nucleotide away. The chain combines TRBV28 with TRBJ1-4, with TRBD1 as a possible D gene (5 bases). The CDR3 totals 15 residues. Per germline, CDR1 MDHEN and CDR2 SYDVKM. Here the CDR3 DNA reads TGTGCCAGCAGTTTAATTGCCAGGGAAGGCGAAAAACCGTTTTTT. This translates into CASSLIAREGEKPFF. The full variable domain, rest sourced from reference TRBV28 and TRBJ1-4, is DVKVTQSSRYLVKRTGEKVFLECVQDMDHENMFWYRQDPGLGLRLIYFSYDVKMKEKGDIPEGYSVSREKKERFSLILESASTNQTSMYLCASSLIAREGEKPFFGSGTQLSVL.

This clonotype has at least ten counts. J is TRBJ2-7 and V is TRBV12-3 or TRBV12-4, with D unclear. The V and J ends lost 3 bases and 5 bases respectively, with 14 bases between them. This CDR3 has 14 amino acids. CDR3 nucleotide sequence: TGTGCCAGCAGTTTTTTTAAGGGCTACGACGAGCAGTACTTC. Protein product: CASSFFKGYDEQYF.

This clonotype showed up many times. The chain has TRBV18 and TRBJ2-2; perhaps D is TRBD1 or TRBD2 (5 bases each). Trimming cost V 9 bases and J 6 bases, with 26 bases left between them. The CDR3 is made up of 17 amino acids. Germline assignment: CDR1 KGHSH and CDR2 LQKENI. The CDR3 here is CASYRFGAPNGAGELFF. CDR3 nucleotides: TGTGCCAGTTACCGGTTCGGGGCTCCCAACGGGGCCGGGGAGCTGTTTTTT.

This clonotype is termed large. The rearrangement joins TRBV27 to TRBJ2-5; either TRBD1 or TRBD2 may fit D (5 bases each). Germline-derived CDR1 and CDR2 are MNHEY and SMNVEV (reference sequence). V was shortened by 2 bases and J by 5 bases, with 9 bases between the two germline ends. The CDR3 contains 13 residues. The DNA of the CDR3 is TGTGCCAGCAGTTTAGAAGGGGACGAGACCCAGTACTTC. Amino acids: CASSLEGDETQYF.

This clonotype has a count of ten or more. V usage is TRBV20-1 and J usage is TRBJ1-5; 8 nucleotides match TRBD1. CDR3 size: 14 residues. The germline V gene encodes CDR1 DFQATT and CDR2 SNEGSKA (reference sequence). The ends lost 4 bases at V and 7 bases at J; junction bases unmatched: 9. CDR3 in amino acids: CSANSDRDDQPQHF. For the CDR3, the DNA is TGCAGTGCTAATTCGGACAGGGACGACCAGCCCCAGCATTTT.

This clonotype was found many times. The chain joins TRBV28 to TRBJ2-5; 11 bases align to TRBD2. J was trimmed by 2 bases and V by 6 bases; bases with no gene match: 5. CDR3 length: 15 amino acids. CDR1 is MDHEN and CDR2 is SYDVKM in the germline V gene. For the CDR3, the DNA is TGTGCCAGCAGAATAAGACTAGCGGGGCAAGAGACCCAGTACTTC. Its translation: CASRIRLAGQETQYF.

The chain joins TRBV7-9 to TRBJ1-1; TRBD1 is a possible D gene (5 bases). V lost 5 bases to trimming and J lost 7 bases, with 14 bases between them. The germline gives CDR1 SEHNR, CDR2 FQNEAQ (reference sequence). The CDR3 runs 13 residues. The CDR3 region has the DNA TGTGCCAGCAGCCGAGGGTGGGGCGATGAAGCTTTCTTT. This gives the protein CASSRGWGDEAFF.

This clonotype was counted at least ten times. This chain connects TRBV29-1 to TRBJ1-2; a possible D gene is TRBD1 (6 bases). V lost 5 bases, J lost 5 bases, and 15 bases lay in between. The CDR3 spans 13 residues. CDR1 is SQVTM, CDR2 ANQGSEA, per germline. CDR3 sequence: CSVSGRGVYGYTF. CDR3 DNA: TGCAGCGTTTCCGGCAGGGGAGTTTATGGCTACACCTTC.

This clonotype appeared many times. The rearrangement uses TRBV15 and TRBJ1-6; D ambiguous. CDR1 and CDR2 (germline): LNHNV, YYDKDF (reference sequence). V gave up 6 bases and J gave up 7 bases, with 7 bases separating them. The length of the CDR3 is 12 residues. CDR3 loop: CATRTSNSPLHF. DNA of the CDR3: TGTGCCACCAGAACATCAAATTCACCCCTCCACTTT.

The sample holds many counts of this clonotype. V gene TRBV2 combines with J gene TRBJ2-1; TRBD2 might be the D (6 bases). The V end lost 5 bases, the J end lost 6 bases, and 17 bases lay between the germline ends. Germline V gene lookup returns CDR1 SNHLY and CDR2 FYNNEI. This CDR3 comprises 15 residues. The chain's CDR3 is CASSRLVGYSNEQFF. CDR3 DNA sequence: TGTGCCAGCAGTAGACTAGTAGGTTACTCCAATGAGCAGTTCTTC.

This clonotype came up many times. The chain uses TRBV11-2 and TRBJ2-5, with unresolved D. This CDR3 region has 13 residues. CDR1 and CDR2 (germline): SGHAT, FQNNGV. V lost 3 bases and J 5 bases, leaving 10 bases between the germline ends. CDR3 loop: CASSFGSSETQYF. CDR3 nucleotides: TGTGCCAGCAGCTTTGGGTCTTCGGAGACCCAGTACTTC. The full variable domain, with the rest looked up from reference TRBV11-2 and TRBJ2-5, is EAGVAQSPRYKIIEKRQSVAFWCNPISGHATLYWYQQILGQGPKLLIQFQNNGVVDDSQLPKDRFSAERLKGVDSTLKIQPAKLEDSAVYLCASSFGSSETQYFGPGTRLLVL.

The sample holds many counts of this clonotype. The J gene is TRBJ2-4, the V gene TRBV7-2; D gene unclear. The CDR3 has 14 amino acids. The ends were cut back, 2 bases at V and 6 bases at J, with 11 bases in the middle. Germline V lookup: CDR1 SGHTA, CDR2 FQGNSA. CDR3 sequence reads: CASSLYSGRNIQYF. The DNA for the CDR3 is TGTGCCAGCAGCTTATACTCGGGTAGAAACATTCAGTACTTC.

This clonotype came up many times. This rearrangement joins TRBV7-8 to TRBJ2-7, with 8 bases fitting TRBD1. Germline lookup yields CDR1 SGHVS and CDR2 FQNEAQ. The V and J ends lost 1 base and 4 bases, in that order; junction bases with no gene match: 12. The CDR3 extends over 17 amino acids. CDR3 nucleotide sequence: TGTGCCAGCAGCTTAGTGAGGGGCAGGGGGCTATTTTACGAGCAGTACTTC. As protein: CASSLVRGRGLFYEQYF.

This clonotype has at least ten counts. This sequence joins TRBV20-1 and TRBJ2-1; 10 nucleotides agree with TRBD2. Germline values: CDR1 DFQATT, CDR2 SNEGSKA (reference sequence). This CDR3 has 16 amino acids. The ends lost 4 bases at V and 8 bases at J; junction bases unmatched: 14. This chain's CDR3 is CSANTEREGRSYEQFF. The CDR3 bases are TGCAGTGCTAACACCGAGCGGGAGGGGAGGTCGTATGAGCAGTTCTTC.

This clonotype was observed at least ten times. The chain couples TRBV20-1 to TRBJ1-5; 7 bases align to TRBD1. This CDR3 spans 13 amino acids. Germline V gene lookup returns CDR1 DFQATT and CDR2 SNEGSKA (reference sequence). V was pared by 3 bases and J by 9 bases, with 8 bases of the junction left unmatched. CDR3 sequence: CSARRGPRGPQHF. CDR3 sequence (DNA): TGCAGTGCTAGGAGGGGGCCCCGTGGGCCCCAGCATTTT.